A single TCR beta chain is shown here with its context. The data were taken from a study of blood T cell repertoires in COVID-19. The method was immunoSEQ multiplex PCR; TCRdb's version includes in-frame clones alone and lacks a portion of them. The table has roughly 400,000 clones, about 90% seen once; the top ten hold about 0.57%. Sequencing was carried out using PBMCs or T cells enriched from blood (not recorded which). The sequence came from a man aged 18 to 30 who had recovered from COVID-19.

The CDR3 sequence: CASSILGPIATNEKLFF. In DNA form, the CDR3 reads TGTGCCAGCAGCATACTAGGGCCTATTGCAACTAATGAAAAACTGTTTTTT. This chain uses TRBV28 with TRBJ1-4; D is uncertain. Trimming pared 6 bases from V and 0 bases from J, leaving 17 bases between. Germline CDR1 reads MDHEN; CDR2 reads SYDVKM. The CDR3 length is 17 residues.